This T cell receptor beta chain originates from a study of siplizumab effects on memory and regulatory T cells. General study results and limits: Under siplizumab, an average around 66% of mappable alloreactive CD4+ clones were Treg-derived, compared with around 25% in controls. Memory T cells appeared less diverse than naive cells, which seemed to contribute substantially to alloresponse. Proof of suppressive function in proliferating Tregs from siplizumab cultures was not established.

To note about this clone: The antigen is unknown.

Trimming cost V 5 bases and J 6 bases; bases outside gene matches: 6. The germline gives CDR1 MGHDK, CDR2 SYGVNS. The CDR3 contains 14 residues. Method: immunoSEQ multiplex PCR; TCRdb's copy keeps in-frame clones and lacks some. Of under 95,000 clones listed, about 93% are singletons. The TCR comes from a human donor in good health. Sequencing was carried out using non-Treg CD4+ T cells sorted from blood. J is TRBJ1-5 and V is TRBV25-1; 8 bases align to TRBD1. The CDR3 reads CASSPGGAGQPQHF. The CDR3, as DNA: TGTGCCAGCAGTCCAGGGGGCGCGGGTCAGCCCCAGCATTTT.